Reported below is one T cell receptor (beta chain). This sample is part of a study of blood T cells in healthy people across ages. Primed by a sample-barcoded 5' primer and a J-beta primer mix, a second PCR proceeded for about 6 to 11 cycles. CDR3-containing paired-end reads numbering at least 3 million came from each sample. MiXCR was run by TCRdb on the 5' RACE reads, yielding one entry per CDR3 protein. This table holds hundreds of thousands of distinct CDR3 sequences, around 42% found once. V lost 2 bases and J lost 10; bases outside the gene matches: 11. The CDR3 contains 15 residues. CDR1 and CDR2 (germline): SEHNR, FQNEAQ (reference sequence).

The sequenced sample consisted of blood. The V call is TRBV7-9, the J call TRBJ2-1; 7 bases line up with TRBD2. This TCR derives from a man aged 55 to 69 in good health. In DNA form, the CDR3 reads TGTGCCAGCAGCTTAAATAGCGGGCAAGCGAGGGAGCAGTTCTTC. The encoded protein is CASSLNSGQAREQFF.